This T cell receptor (beta chain) was identified in a study of shared clonotypes between healthy human individuals. The table lists this clone with a few counts. Partitioning of CD4+ cells yielded a CD45RA+ naive subset and a CD45RA-negative memory subset. Data came from immunoSEQ multiplex PCR; TCRdb stores just in-frame clones and leaves some out. This sample has roughly 1,100,000 clones, with around 74% found just once. Germline V gene lookup returns CDR1 MNHEY and CDR2 SVGAGI. V was trimmed by 6 bases and J by 2 bases, leaving 13 bases between them. This CDR3 spans 14 amino acids. Sequenced sample: memory CD4+ T cells sorted from blood. Documented subset: CD45RA-negative fraction. This receptor was identified in a man aged 18-30 years in good health. The chain uses TRBV6-5 and TRBJ1-2; D ambiguous. CDR3 nucleotides: TGTGCCAGCAGGAAAACGAACACAAACTATGGCTACACCTTC. It yields the protein CASRKTNTNYGYTF.